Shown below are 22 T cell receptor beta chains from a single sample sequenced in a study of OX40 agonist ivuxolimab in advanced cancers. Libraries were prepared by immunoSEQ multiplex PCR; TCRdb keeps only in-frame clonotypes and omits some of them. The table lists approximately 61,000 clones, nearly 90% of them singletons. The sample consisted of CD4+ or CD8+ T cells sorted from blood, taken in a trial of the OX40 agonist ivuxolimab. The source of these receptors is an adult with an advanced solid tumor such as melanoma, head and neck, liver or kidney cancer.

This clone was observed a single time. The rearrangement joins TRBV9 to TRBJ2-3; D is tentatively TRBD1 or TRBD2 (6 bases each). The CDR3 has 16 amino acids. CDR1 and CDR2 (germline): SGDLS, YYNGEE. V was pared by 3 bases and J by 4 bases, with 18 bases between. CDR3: CASSAGASPLSDTQYF. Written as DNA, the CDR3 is TGTGCCAGCAGCGCGGGGGCTAGCCCTCTCTCAGATACGCAGTATTTT.

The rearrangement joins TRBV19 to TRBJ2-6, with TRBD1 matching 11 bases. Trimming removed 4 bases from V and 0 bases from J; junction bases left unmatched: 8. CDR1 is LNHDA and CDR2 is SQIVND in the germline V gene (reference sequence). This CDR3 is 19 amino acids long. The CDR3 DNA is TGTGCCAGTAGTAGGGACAGGGGGACCTATGGCTCTGGGGCCAACGTCCTGACTTTC. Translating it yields CASSRDRGTYGSGANVLTF.

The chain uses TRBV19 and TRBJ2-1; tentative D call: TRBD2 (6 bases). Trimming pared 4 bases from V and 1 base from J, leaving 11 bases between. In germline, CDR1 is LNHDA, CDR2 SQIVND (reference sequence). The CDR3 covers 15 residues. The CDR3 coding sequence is TGTGCCAGTAGTACCCGGGACTCATCCTACAATGAGCAGTTCTTC. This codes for CASSTRDSSYNEQFF.

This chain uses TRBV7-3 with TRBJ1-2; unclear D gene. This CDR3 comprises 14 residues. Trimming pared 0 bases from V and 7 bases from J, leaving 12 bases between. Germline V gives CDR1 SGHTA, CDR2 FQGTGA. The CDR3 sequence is CASSLTTELSGYTF. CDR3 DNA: TGTGCCAGCAGCTTAACCACAGAGCTTAGTGGCTACACCTTC.

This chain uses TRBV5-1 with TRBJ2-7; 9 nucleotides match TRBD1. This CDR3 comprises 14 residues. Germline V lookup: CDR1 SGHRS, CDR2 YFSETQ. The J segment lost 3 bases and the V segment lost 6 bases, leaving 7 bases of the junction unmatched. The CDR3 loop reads CASTPRGQGYEQYF. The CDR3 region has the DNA TGCGCCAGCACCCCTCGGGGACAGGGCTACGAGCAGTACTTC.

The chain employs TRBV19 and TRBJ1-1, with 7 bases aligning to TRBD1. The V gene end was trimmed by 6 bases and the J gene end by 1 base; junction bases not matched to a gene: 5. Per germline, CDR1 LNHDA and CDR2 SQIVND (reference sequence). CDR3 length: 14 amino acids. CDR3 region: CASRLGQRNTEAFF. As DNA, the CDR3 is TGTGCCAGTAGGCTGGGACAGCGGAACACTGAAGCTTTCTTT.

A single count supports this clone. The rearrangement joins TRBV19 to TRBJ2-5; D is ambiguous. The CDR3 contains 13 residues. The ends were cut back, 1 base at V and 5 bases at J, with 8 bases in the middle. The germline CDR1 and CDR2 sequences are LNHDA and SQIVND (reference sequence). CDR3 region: CASSIAGFETQYF. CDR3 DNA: TGTGCCAGTAGTATAGCGGGTTTTGAGACCCAGTACTTC.

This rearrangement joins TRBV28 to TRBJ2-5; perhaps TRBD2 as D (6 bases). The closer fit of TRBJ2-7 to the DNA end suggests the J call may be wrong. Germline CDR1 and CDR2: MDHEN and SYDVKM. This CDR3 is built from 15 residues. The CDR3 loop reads CASRGKGSGPYEQYF. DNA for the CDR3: TGTGCCAGCAGGGGGAAAGGTAGCGGTCCCTACGAGCAGTACTTC.

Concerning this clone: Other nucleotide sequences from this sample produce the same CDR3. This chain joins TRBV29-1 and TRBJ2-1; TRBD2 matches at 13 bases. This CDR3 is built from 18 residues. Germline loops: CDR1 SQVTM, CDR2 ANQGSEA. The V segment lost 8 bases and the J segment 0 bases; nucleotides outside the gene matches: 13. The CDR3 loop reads CSPTGLAGVLCSYNEQFF. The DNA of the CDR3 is TGCAGCCCAACCGGACTAGCGGGGGTTCTCTGCTCCTACAATGAGCAGTTCTTC.

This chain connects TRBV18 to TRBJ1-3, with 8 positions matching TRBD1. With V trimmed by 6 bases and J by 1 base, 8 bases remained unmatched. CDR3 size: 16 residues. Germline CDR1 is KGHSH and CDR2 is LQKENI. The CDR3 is CASSPDRGRSGNTIYF. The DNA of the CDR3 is TGTGCCAGCTCGCCCGACAGGGGAAGGTCTGGAAACACCATATATTTT. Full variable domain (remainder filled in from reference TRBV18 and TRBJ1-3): NAGVMQNPRHLVRRRGQEARLRCSPMKGHSHVYWYRQLPEEGLKFMVYLQKENIIDESGMPKERFSAEFPKEGPSILRIQQVVRGDSAAYFCASSPDRGRSGNTIYFGEGSWLTVV.

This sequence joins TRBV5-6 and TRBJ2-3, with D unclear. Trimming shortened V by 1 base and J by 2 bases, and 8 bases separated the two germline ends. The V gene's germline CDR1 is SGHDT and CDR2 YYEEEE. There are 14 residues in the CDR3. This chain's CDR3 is CASSLRFNTDTQYF. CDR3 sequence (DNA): TGTGCCAGCAGCTTGAGGTTTAACACAGATACGCAGTATTTT.

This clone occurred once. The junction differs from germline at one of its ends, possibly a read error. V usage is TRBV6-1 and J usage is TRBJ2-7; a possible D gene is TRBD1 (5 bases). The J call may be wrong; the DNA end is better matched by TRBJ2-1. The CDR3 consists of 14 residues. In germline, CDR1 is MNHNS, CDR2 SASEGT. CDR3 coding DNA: TGTGCCAGCACCCGACAGAGCTCCCACAATGAGCAGTTCTTC. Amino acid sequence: CASTRQSSHNEQFF.

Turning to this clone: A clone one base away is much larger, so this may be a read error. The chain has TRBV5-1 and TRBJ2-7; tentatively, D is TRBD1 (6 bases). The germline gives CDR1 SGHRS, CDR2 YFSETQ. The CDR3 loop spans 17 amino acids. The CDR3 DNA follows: TGCGCCAGCAGCGACAGAATACAGGGTGTAGGCTCCTACGGGCAGTACTTC. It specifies CASSDRIQGVGSYGQYF.

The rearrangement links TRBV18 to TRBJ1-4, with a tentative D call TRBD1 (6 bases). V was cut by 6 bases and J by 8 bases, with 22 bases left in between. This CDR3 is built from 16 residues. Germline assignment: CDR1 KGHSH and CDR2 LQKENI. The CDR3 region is CASSPSLGTITEKLFF. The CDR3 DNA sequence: TGTGCCAGCTCTCCTTCCCTCGGGACAATCACCGAAAAACTGTTTTTT.

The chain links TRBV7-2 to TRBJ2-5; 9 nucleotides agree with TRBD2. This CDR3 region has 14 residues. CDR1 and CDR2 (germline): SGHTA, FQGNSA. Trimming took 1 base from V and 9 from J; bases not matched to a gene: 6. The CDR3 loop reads CASSLGGTSTAQYF. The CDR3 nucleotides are TGTGCCAGCAGCTTAGGTGGGACTAGCACGGCCCAGTACTTC.

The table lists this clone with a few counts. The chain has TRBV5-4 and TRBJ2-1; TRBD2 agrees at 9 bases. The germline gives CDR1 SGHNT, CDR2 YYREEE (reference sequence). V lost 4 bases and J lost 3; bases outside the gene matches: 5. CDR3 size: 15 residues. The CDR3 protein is CASSRGTSSYNEQFF. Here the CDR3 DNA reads TGTGCCAGCAGCCGCGGGACTAGCAGCTACAATGAGCAGTTCTTC.

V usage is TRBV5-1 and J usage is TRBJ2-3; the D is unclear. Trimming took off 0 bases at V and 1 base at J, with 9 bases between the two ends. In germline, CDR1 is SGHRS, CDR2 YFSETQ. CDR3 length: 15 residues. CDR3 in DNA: TGCGCCAGCAGCTTGGACCCCGTGGGCACAGATACGCAGTATTTT. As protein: CASSLDPVGTDTQYF. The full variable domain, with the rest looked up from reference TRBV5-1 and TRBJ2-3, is KAGVTQTPRYLIKTRGQQVTLSCSPISGHRSVSWYQQTPGQGLQFLFEYFSETQRNKGNFPGRFSGRQFSNSRSEMNVSTLELGDSALYLCASSLDPVGTDTQYFGPGTRLTVL.

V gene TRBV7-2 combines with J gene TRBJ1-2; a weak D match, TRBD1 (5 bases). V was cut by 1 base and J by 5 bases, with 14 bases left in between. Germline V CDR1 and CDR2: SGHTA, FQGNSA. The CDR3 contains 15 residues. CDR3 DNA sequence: TGTGCCAGCAGCTTAGAGCGGCAGGGACTTTATGGCTACACCTTC. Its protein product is CASSLERQGLYGYTF.

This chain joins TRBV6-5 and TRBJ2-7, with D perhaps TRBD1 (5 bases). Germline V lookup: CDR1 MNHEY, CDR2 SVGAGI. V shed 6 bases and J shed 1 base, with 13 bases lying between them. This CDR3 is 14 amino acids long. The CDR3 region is CASSLTVSSYEQYF. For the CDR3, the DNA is TGTGCCAGCAGCCTGACAGTAAGTTCCTACGAGCAGTACTTC.

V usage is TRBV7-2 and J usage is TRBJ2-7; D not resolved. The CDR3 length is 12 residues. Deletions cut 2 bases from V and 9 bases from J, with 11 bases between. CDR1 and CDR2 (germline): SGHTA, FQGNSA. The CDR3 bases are TGTGCCAGCAGCTTAACGAAGCTGGGGCAGTACTTC. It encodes CASSLTKLGQYF.

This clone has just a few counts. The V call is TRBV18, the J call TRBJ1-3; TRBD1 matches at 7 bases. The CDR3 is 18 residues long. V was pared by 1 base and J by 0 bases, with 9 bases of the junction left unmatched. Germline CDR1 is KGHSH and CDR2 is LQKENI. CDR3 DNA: TGTGCCAGCTCACCACGTTCGGGACAGTGGAGCTCTGGAAACACCATATATTTT. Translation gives CASSPRSGQWSSGNTIYF.

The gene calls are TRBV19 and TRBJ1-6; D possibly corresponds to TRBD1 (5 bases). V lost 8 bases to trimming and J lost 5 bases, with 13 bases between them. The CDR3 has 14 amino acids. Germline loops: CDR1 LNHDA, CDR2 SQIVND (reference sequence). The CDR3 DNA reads TGTGCCAGTGGGGCTCAAACAGATAATTCACCCCTCCACTTT. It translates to CASGAQTDNSPLHF.